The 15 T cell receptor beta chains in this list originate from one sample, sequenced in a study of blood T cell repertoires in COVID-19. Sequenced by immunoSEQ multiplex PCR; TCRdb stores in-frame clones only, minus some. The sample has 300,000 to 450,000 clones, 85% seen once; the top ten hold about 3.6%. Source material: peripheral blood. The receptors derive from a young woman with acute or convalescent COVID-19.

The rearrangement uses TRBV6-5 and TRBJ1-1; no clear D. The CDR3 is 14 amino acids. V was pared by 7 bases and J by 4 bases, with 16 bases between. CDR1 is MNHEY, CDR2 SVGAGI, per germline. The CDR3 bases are TGTGCCAGCAACTTGGGAGGGCCCGGCACTGAAGCTTTCTTT. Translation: CASNLGGPGTEAFF.

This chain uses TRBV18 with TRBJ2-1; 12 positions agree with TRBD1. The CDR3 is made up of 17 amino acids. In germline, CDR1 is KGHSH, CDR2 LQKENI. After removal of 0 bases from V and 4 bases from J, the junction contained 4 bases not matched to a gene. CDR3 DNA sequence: TGTGCCAGCTCACCACCGGGACAGGGGGCTTATTACAATGAGCAGTTCTTC. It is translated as CASSPPGQGAYYNEQFF.

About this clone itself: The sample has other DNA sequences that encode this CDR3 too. The CDR3 region is CASSQRSSGNTIYF. The CDR3 nucleotides are TGTGCCAGCAGCCAAAGGAGCTCTGGAAACACCATATATTTT. V is TRBV3-1 (or the pseudogene TRBV3-2) and J is TRBJ1-3; no clear D. CDR3 length equals 14 residues. V was shortened by 2 bases and J by 0 bases, with 5 bases between the two germline ends. Germline values: CDR1 LGHDT, CDR2 YNNKEL (reference sequence).

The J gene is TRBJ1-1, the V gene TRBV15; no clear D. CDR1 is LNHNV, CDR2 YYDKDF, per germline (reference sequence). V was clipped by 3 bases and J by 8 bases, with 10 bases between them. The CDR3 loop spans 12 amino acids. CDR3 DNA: TGTGCCACCAGCAGTTTTTACCAGGAAGCTTTCTTT. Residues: CATSSFYQEAFF.

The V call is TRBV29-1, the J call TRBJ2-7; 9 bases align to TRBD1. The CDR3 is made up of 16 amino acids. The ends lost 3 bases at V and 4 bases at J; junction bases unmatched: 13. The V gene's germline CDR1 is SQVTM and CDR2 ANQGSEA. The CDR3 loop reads CSVDRGGQGNRYEQYF. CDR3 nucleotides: TGCAGCGTTGACCGGGGTGGACAGGGGAATCGGTACGAGCAGTACTTC.

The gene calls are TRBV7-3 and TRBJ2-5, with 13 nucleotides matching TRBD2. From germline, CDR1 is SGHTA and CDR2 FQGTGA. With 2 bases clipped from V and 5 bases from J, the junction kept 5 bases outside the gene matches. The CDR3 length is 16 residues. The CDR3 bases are TGTGCCAGCAGCTTAGGGACTAGCGGGACAATCGAGACCCAGTACTTC. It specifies CASSLGTSGTIETQYF.

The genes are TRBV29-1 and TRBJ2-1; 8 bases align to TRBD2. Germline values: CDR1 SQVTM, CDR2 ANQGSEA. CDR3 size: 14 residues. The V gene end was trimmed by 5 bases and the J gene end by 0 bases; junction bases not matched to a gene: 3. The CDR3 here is CSVTSGTSYNEQFF. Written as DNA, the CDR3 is TGCAGCGTTACTAGCGGCACCTCCTACAATGAGCAGTTCTTC.

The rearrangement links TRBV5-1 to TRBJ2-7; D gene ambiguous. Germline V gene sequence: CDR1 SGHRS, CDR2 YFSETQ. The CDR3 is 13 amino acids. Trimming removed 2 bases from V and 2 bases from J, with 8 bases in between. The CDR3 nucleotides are TGCGCCAGCAGCTTCGGTCAACCCTACGAGCAGTACTTC. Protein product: CASSFGQPYEQYF.

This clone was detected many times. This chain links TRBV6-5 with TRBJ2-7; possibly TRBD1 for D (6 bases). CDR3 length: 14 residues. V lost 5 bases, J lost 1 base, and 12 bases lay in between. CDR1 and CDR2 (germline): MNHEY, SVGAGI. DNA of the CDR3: TGTGCCAGCAGTCGGATGGGACATTCCTACGAGCAGTACTTC. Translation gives CASSRMGHSYEQYF.

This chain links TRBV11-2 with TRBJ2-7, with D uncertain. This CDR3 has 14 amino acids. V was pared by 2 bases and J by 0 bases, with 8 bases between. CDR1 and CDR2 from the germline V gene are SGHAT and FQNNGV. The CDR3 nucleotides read TGTGCCAGCAGCTTAAGGCAGGTCTCCTACGAGCAGTACTTC. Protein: CASSLRQVSYEQYF.

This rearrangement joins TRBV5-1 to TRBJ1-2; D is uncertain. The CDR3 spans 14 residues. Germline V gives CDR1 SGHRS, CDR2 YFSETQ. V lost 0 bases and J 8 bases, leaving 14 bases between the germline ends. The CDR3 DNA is TGCGCCAGCAGCTTGGTAGGTCTAACGAGGGGCTACACCTTC. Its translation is CASSLVGLTRGYTF.

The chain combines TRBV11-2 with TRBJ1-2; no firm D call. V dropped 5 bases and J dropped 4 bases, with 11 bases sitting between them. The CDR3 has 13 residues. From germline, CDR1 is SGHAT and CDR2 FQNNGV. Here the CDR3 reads CASSDLSVYGYTF. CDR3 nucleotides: TGTGCCAGCAGCGACTTATCCGTCTATGGCTACACCTTC.

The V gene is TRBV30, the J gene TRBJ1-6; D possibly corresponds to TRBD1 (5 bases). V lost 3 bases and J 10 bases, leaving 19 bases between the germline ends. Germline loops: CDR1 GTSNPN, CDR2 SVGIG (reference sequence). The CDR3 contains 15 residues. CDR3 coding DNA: TGTGCCTGGAGACGCAGGGTTGCGGCTCGCTCACCCCTCCACTTT. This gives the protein CAWRRRVAARSPLHF.

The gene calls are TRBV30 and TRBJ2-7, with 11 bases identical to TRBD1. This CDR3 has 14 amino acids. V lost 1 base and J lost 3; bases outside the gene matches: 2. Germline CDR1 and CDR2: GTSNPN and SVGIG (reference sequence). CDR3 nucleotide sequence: TGTGCCTGGAGTGGGGGGACAGGGGGCTACGAGCAGTACTTC. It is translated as CAWSGGTGGYEQYF.

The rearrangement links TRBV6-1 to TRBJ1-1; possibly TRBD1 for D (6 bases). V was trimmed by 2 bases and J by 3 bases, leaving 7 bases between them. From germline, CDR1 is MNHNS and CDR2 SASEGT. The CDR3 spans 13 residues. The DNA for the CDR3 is TGTGCCAGCAGTGAACAGGGGTACACTGAAGCTTTCTTT. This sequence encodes CASSEQGYTEAFF.